The present entry profiles one TCR beta chain with its context. These data come from a study of blood T cell repertoires in COVID-19. Study-level information: PBMCs, B-cell-depleted T cells, or T cells provided the cDNA or gDNA that made up the material.

This CDR3 is built from 15 residues. From germline, CDR1 is SGDLS and CDR2 YYNGEE. V lost 0 bases and J 1 base, leaving 9 bases between the germline ends. Sequencing was performed with immunoSEQ multiplex PCR; in TCRdb, only in-frame clones are kept and a portion is missing. The sample consists of tens of thousands of clones, around four fifths of them appearing once. The source of this sequence is an older man with active or convalescent COVID-19. The V call is TRBV9, the J call TRBJ2-3, with D possibly being TRBD2 (5 bases). Sample: peripheral blood. CDR3 sequence reads: CASSVGSARTDTQYF. The CDR3 DNA follows: TGTGCCAGCAGCGTAGGTAGCGCCCGCACAGATACGCAGTATTTT.